This T cell receptor (beta chain) was recorded in a study of blood T cell repertoires in COVID-19. Across the whole study: Material from acute and convalescent COVID-19 was sourced from the United States, Italy and Spain. PBMCs, B-cell-depleted T cells, or T cells provided the cDNA or gDNA that made up the material.

Enrolled during active infection, Seattle patients were then followed longitudinally. In the original workflow: Reference gene primers were amplified, and this amplification served to estimate nucleated cell counts. Here immunoSEQ multiplex PCR was the method, and the copy in TCRdb shows in-frame clones only, minus some. For V, J and clone size, that table is used; D and trimming come from the DNA. The table includes 50,000 to 65,000 clones, around 70% detected once. Germline V gives CDR1 SGHAT, CDR2 FQNNGV. The ends lost 5 bases at V and 5 bases at J; junction bases unmatched: 13. This CDR3 contains 16 residues.

This sequence joins TRBV11-2 and TRBJ1-1; TRBD1 matches at 8 bases. Sequenced sample: peripheral blood. The receptor comes from a woman aged 65 to 85 with COVID-19, enrolled during active disease. CDR3 bases: TGTGCCAGCAGCCCGACCCCAGGGGGCGTAGGAACTGAAGCTTTCTTT. Its translation is CASSPTPGGVGTEAFF.